A selection of T cell receptor beta chains follows, all from one sample in a study of early T cells in non-severe SARS-CoV-2 infection. TCRdb fed the 5' RACE reads into MiXCR, producing one record per CDR3 protein. The profile shows over 50,000 distinct CDR3 sequences, about 7.6% of them singletons. The material sequenced was whole blood, taken at baseline. The receptors come from an adult who was a healthcare worker with PCR-confirmed SARS-CoV-2 infection or an uninfected control (not recorded which). Both conserved end residues are part of each CDR3. A D gene is named only where the DNA matches it firmly. Where a row states a size, it is once, few, many or the class of an expanded clone; other rows omit it.

V: TRBV12-3/TRBV12-4; D: TRBD2; J: TRBJ2-7; size: NA; CDR3: CASSGLAGTSNLNEQYF; DNA: TGTGCCAGCTCGGGACTAGCGGGAACTAGCAATTTGAACGAGCAGTACTTC
V: TRBV18; D: TRBD2; J: TRBJ2-7; size: many; CDR3: CASSPSLAGYSYEQYF; DNA: TGTGCCAGCTCACCCAGTCTAGCGGGCTACTCCTACGAGCAGTACTTC
V: TRBV29-1; D: NA; J: TRBJ1-2; size: NA; CDR3: CSVEGADENYGYTF; DNA: TGCAGCGTTGAAGGGGCGGACGAAAACTATGGCTACACCTTC
V: TRBV20-1; D: NA; J: TRBJ2-3; size: many; CDR3: CSAGGTDDPSDTQYF; DNA: TGCAGTGCTGGCGGGACAGACGACCCCTCAGATACGCAGTATTTT
V: TRBV6-2/TRBV6-3; D: NA; J: TRBJ2-5; size: NA; CDR3: CASSYGRQETQYF; DNA: TGTGCCAGCAGTTACGGACGGCAAGAGACCCAGTACTTC
V: TRBV28; D: TRBD2; J: TRBJ2-1; size: many; CDR3: CASSLPSGRGYNEQFF; DNA: TGTGCCAGCAGTTTGCCTAGCGGGAGGGGCTACAATGAGCAGTTCTTC
V: TRBV27; D: NA; J: TRBJ2-3; size: many; CDR3: CASSPRSRHFADTQYF; DNA: TGTGCCAGCAGTCCCCGGAGCCGCCATTTCGCAGATACGCAGTATTTT
V: TRBV20-1; D: TRBD2; J: TRBJ2-1; size: NA; CDR3: CSAREGLPNEQFF; DNA: TGCAGTGCTAGAGAGGGACTACCCAATGAGCAGTTCTTC
V: TRBV20-1; D: NA; J: TRBJ2-3; size: many; CDR3: CSASLAFRTDTQYF; DNA: TGCAGTGCTAGCCTGGCCTTCCGCACAGATACGCAGTATTTT
V: TRBV10-3; D: NA; J: TRBJ1-1; size: few; CDR3: CAINDGQIEAFF; DNA: TGTGCCATCAACGACGGACAGATTGAAGCTTTCTTT
V: TRBV28; D: TRBD2; J: TRBJ2-5; size: few; CDR3: CASSWGLAGGLETQYF; DNA: TGTGCCAGCAGTTGGGGACTAGCGGGAGGTTTGGAAACCCAGTACTTC
V: TRBV10-3; D: TRBD2; J: TRBJ2-5; size: many; CDR3: CAIGLGLAGKETQYF; DNA: TGTGCCATCGGGTTGGGACTAGCGGGCAAAGAGACCCAGTACTTC
V: TRBV11-2; D: NA; J: TRBJ1-1; size: NA; CDR3: CASSLTPGDTEAFF; DNA: TGTGCCAGCAGCCTGACCCCCGGGGACACTGAAGCTTTCTTT
V: TRBV9; D: TRBD2; J: TRBJ2-1; size: many; CDR3: CASSTGLAGSPYNEQFF; DNA: TGTGCCAGCAGCACGGGACTAGCGGGAAGCCCCTACAATGAGCAGTTCTTC
V: TRBV6-1; D: NA; J: TRBJ2-7; size: NA; CDR3: CASRGSQTYEQYF; DNA: TGTGCCAGTCGCGGATCGCAGACCTACGAGCAGTACTTC
V: TRBV5-4; D: TRBD2; J: TRBJ2-3; size: NA; CDR3: CASSLSGIASDTQYF; DNA: TGTGCCAGCAGCTTGAGCGGGATTGCCTCAGATACGCAGTATTTT
V: TRBV4-3; D: NA; J: TRBJ2-7; size: many; CDR3: CASSQDGASYEQYF; DNA: TGCGCCAGCAGCCAAGATGGGGCTAGCTACGAGCAGTACTTC
V: TRBV5-1; D: NA; J: TRBJ1-4; size: few; CDR3: CASSLSGEKLFF; DNA: TGCGCCAGCAGCTTGAGTGGTGAAAAACTGTTTTTT